Listed here are 5 T cell receptor beta chains from one sample, sequenced in a study of cytomegalovirus exposure and HLA in healthy donors. Amplification used 60 Vbeta primers and 13 Jbeta primers. Libraries were prepared by immunoSEQ multiplex PCR; TCRdb keeps only in-frame clonotypes and omits some of them. The table has 95,000 to 130,000 clones, over 8% seen once; the top ten hold about 3%. Material for sequencing was PBMCs. These receptors were collected from a man in his thirties or forties in good health and CMV-seronegative.

This clone was seen only a few times. This chain connects TRBV27 to TRBJ2-1; 7 nucleotides align to TRBD1. V lost 5 bases and J lost 5; bases outside the gene matches: 6. In germline, CDR1 is MNHEY, CDR2 SMNVEV (reference sequence). This CDR3 is built from 14 residues. CDR3 sequence reads: CASSLTGVHNEQFF. CDR3 DNA sequence: TGTGCCAGCAGTCTAACAGGGGTCCACAATGAGCAGTTCTTC.

This rearrangement joins TRBV30 to TRBJ2-7; TRBD1 matches at 12 bases. The CDR3 has 14 residues. Germline CDR1 is GTSNPN and CDR2 is SVGIG (reference sequence). Trimming removed 0 bases from V and 6 bases from J; junction bases left unmatched: 3. CDR3 DNA: TGTGCCTGGAGTGTTTGGGACAGGGGGCCCGAGCAGTACTTC. This codes for CAWSVWDRGPEQYF.

There are a few counts of this clone. Other DNA variants within this sample encode the same CDR3. The chain couples TRBV7-6 to TRBJ1-1; D is uncertain. Germline V gene sequence: CDR1 SGHVS, CDR2 FNYEAQ. This CDR3 has 15 residues. V dropped 0 bases and J dropped 1 base, with 9 bases sitting between them. The CDR3 protein is CASSLAPTENTEAFF. CDR3 nucleotide sequence: TGTGCCAGCAGCTTAGCGCCCACAGAGAACACTGAAGCTTTCTTT.

A few counts support this clone. The CDR3 DNA is TGCGCCAGCAGTCAATCGTATTGGCAGGGGGTAGAAGGTAACTATGGCTACACCTTC. It encodes CASSQSYWQGVEGNYGYTF. The chain joins TRBV23-1 to TRBJ1-2; 7 bases map to TRBD1. TRBV23-1 is placed among ORFs of uncertain function. V dropped 0 bases and J dropped 1; count of bases not matched to a gene: 14. The CDR3 is 19 residues long.

The V call is TRBV5-1, the J call TRBJ1-4, with 9 bases matching TRBD1. Germline V CDR1 and CDR2: SGHRS, YFSETQ. Trimming cost V 5 bases and J 7 bases; bases outside gene matches: 9. The CDR3 consists of 15 residues. The CDR3 region has the DNA TGCGCCAGCAGATCCGGGACAGGGAAAGGTGAAAAACTGTTTTTT. Protein: CASRSGTGKGEKLFF.